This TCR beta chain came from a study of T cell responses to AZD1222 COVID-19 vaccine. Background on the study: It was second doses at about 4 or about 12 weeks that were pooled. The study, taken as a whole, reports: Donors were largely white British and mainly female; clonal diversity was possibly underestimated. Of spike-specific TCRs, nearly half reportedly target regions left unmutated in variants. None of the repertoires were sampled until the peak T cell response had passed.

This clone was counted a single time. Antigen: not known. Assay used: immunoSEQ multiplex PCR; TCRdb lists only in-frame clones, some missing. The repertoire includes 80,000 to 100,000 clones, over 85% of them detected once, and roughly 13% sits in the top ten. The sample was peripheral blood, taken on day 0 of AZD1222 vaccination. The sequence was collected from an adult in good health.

The CDR3 region is CASSVGGHNTGELFF. For the CDR3, the DNA is TGTGCCAGCAGCGTAGGGGGACACAACACCGGGGAGCTGTTTTTT. J is TRBJ2-2 and V is TRBV9; tentative D call: TRBD1 (6 bases). In germline, CDR1 is SGDLS, CDR2 YYNGEE. V was shortened by 0 bases and J by 2 bases, with 8 bases between the two germline ends. The CDR3 loop spans 15 amino acids.